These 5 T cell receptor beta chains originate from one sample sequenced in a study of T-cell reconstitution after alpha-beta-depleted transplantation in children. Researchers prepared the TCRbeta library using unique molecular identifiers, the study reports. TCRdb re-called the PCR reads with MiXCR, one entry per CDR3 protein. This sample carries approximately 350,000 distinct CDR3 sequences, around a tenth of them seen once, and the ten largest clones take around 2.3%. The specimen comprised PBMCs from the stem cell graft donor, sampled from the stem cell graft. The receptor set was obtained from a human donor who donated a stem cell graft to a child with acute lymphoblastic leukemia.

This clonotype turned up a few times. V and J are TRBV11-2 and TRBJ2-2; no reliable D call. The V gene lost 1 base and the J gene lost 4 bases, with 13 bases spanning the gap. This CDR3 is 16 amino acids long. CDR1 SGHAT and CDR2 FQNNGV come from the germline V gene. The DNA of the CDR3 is TGTGCCAGCAGCTTAGGTTTAGGGTCCAGCACCGGGGAGCTGTTTTTT. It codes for CASSLGLGSSTGELFF.

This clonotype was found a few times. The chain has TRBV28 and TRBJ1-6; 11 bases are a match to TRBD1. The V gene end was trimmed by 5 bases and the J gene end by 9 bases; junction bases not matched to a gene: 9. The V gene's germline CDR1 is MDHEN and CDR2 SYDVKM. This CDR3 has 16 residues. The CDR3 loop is CASSPPFGQGASPLHF. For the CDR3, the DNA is TGTGCCAGCAGTCCCCCCTTTGGACAGGGGGCTTCACCCCTCCACTTT.

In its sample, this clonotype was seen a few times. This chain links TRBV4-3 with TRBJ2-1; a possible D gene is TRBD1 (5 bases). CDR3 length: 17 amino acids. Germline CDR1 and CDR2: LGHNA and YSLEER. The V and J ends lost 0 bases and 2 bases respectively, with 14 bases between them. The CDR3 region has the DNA TGCGCCAGCAGCCAAGATTATGGGGCGGCAGCCTACAATGAGCAGTTCTTC. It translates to CASSQDYGAAAYNEQFF.

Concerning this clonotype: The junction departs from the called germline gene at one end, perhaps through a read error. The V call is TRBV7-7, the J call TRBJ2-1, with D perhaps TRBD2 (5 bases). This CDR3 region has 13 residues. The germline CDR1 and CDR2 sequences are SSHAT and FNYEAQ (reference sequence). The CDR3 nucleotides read TGTGCTAGCAGCTTAGGGAGCCAGAATGAGCAGTTCTTC. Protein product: CASSLGSQNEQFF. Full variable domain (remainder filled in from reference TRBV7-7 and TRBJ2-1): GAGVSQSPRYKVTKRGQDVTLRCDPISSHATLYWYQQALGQGPEFLTYFNYEAQPDKSGLPSDRFSAERPEGSISTLTIQRTEQRDSAMYRCASSLGSQNEQFFGPGTRLTVL.

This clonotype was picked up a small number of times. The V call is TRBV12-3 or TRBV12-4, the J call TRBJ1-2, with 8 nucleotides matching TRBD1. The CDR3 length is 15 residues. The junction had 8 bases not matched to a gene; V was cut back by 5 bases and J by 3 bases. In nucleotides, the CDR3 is TGTGCCAGCAGTAACCTCGGACAGGGATACTATGGCTACACCTTC. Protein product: CASSNLGQGYYGYTF.